The present entry profiles one TCR beta chain with its context. Antigen unknown. This sample was included in a study of cytomegalovirus exposure and HLA in healthy donors. CDR1 is SGHTS, CDR2 YDEGEE, per germline. Trimming left V 2 bases short and J 7 bases short, with 7 bases between. The CDR3 is 13 amino acids. Study results and caveats: Later analysis suggested most CMV-associated TCR beta chains were HLA-restricted.

Primers included in the PCR were 60 Vbeta and 13 Jbeta primers. Repertoires were generated with immunoSEQ multiplex PCR, while TCRdb's copy carries only in-frame clones and drops some. This table has under 150,000 clones, 60% to 80% appearing once. Specimen: PBMCs. This chain joins TRBV5-8 and TRBJ1-6, with D possibly TRBD1 on 5 matching bases. This TCR was recovered from a man between 18 and 35 years old in good health and CMV-seronegative. In DNA, the CDR3 is TGTGCCAGCAGCTTACGGGGGAATTCACCCCTCCACTTT. Its translation is CASSLRGNSPLHF. Full variable domain (outside the CDR3, taken from reference TRBV5-8 and TRBJ1-6): EAGVTQSPTHLIKTRGQQATLRCSPISGHTSVYWYQQALGLGLQFLLWYDEGEERNRGNFPPRFSGRQFPNYSSELNVNALELEDSALYLCASSLRGNSPLHFGNGTRLTVT.